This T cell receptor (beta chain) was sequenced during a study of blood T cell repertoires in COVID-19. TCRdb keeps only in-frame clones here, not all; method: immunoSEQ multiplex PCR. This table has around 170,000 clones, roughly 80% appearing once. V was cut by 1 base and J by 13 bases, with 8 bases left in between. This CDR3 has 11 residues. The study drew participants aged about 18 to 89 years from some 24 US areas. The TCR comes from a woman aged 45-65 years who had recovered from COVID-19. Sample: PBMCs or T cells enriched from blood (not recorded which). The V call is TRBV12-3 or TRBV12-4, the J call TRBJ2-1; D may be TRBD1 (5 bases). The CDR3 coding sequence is TGTGCCAGCAGTTTAGTTGGGGCCCAGTTCTTC. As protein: CASSLVGAQFF.